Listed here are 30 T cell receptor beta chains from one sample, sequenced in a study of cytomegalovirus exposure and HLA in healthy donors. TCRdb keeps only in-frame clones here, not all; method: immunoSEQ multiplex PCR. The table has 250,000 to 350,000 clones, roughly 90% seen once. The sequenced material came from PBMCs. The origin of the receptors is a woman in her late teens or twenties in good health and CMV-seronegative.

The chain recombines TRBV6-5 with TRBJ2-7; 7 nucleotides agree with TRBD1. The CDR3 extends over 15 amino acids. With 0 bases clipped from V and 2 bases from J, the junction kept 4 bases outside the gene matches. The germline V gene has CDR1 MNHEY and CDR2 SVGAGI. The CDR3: CASSYSSQGAYEQYF. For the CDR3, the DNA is TGTGCCAGCAGTTACTCGAGCCAGGGGGCCTACGAGCAGTACTTC.

The CDR3 DNA is TGTGCCAGCAGTGATCCACGCACCCCCAGGGGAGAATCTGGGGCCAACGTCCTGACTTTC. Its protein is CASSDPRTPRGESGANVLTF. V gene TRBV2 combines with J gene TRBJ2-6, with D possibly TRBD1 on 6 matching bases. The germline gives CDR1 SNHLY, CDR2 FYNNEI. The CDR3 runs to 20 residues. The ends were cut back, 3 bases at V and 1 base at J, with 22 bases in the middle.

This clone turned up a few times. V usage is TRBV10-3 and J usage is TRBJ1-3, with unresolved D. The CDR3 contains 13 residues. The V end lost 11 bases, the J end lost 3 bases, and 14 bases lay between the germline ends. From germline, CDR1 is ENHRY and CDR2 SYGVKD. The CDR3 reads CASISDIGNTIYF. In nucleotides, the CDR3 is TGTGCCTCCATCTCTGACATTGGAAACACCATATATTTT.

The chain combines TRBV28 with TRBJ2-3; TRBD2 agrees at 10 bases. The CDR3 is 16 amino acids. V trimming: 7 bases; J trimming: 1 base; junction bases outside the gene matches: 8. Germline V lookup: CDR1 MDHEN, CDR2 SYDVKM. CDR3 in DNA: TGTGCCAGCACCCCGGGGCTAGCGGGGGGCACAGATACGCAGTATTTT. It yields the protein CASTPGLAGGTDTQYF.

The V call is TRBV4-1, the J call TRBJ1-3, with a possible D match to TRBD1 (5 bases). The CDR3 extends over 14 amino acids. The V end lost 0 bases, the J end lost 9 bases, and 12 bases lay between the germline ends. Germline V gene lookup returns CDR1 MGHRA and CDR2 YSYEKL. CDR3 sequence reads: CASSQDFRDRTIYF. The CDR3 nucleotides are TGCGCCAGCAGCCAAGATTTCAGGGATCGCACCATATATTTT.

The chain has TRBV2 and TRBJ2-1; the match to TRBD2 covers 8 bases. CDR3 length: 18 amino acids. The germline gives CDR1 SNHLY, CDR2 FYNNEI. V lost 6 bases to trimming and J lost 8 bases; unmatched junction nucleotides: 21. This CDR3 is CASSSPGLQLAALDEQFF. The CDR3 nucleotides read TGTGCCAGCAGCTCACCGGGCCTTCAACTAGCGGCTTTGGATGAGCAGTTCTTC.

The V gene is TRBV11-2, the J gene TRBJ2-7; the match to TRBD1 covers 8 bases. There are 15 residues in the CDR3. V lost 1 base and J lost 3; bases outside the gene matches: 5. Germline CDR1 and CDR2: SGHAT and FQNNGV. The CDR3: CASSLGQGANYEQYF. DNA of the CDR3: TGTGCCAGCAGCTTAGGCCAGGGGGCTAACTACGAGCAGTACTTC.

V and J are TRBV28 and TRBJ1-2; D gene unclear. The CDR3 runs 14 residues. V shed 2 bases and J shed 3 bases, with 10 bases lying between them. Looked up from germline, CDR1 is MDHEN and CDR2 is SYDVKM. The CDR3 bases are TGTGCCAGCAGTTTAAGCGTAGGCGACTATGGCTACACCTTC. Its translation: CASSLSVGDYGYTF.

CDR3 in DNA: TGTGCCAGCAGCTGGAGGGGGGGCGAGCAGTACTTC. It encodes CASSWRGGEQYF. The gene calls are TRBV11-2 and TRBJ2-7, with a tentative D call TRBD2 (7 bases). The germline gives CDR1 SGHAT, CDR2 FQNNGV. The CDR3 runs 12 residues. The germline V and J ends were trimmed by 4 bases and 6 bases, with 10 bases remaining between them.

This chain's CDR3 is CASSTAGTSDYEQYF. In nucleotides, the CDR3 is TGTGCCAGCAGCACCGCCGGGACTAGCGACTACGAGCAGTACTTC. The V and J genes are TRBV9 and TRBJ2-7; 10 bases align to TRBD2. The J segment lost 3 bases and the V segment lost 4 bases, leaving 7 bases of the junction unmatched. Germline assignment: CDR1 SGDLS and CDR2 YYNGEE. The CDR3 runs 15 residues. The entire variable domain, with the rest obtained from reference TRBV9 and TRBJ2-7, is as follows: DSGVTQTPKHLITATGQRVTLRCSPRSGDLSVYWYQQSLDQGLQFLIQYYNGEERAKGNILERFSAQQFPDLHSELNLSSLELGDSALYFCASSTAGTSDYEQYFGPGTRLTVT.

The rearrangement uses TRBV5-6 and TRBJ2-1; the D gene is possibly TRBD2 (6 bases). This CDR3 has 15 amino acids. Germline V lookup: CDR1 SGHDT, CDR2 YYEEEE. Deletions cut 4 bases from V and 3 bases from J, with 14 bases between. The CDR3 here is CASSPGGRGYNEQFF. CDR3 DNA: TGTGCCAGCAGCCCCGGGGGTCGGGGCTACAATGAGCAGTTCTTC.

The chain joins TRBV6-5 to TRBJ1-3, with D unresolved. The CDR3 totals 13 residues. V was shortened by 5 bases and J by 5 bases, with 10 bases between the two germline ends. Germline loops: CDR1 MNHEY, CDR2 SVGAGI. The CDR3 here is CASSETGRNTIYF. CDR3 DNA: TGTGCCAGCAGTGAGACTGGTAGAAACACCATATATTTT.

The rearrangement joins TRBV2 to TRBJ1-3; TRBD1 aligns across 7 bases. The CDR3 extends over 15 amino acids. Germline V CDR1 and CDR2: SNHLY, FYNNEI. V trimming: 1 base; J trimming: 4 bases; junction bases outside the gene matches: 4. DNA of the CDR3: TGTGCCAGCAGTGAAGAGGGGGCCTGGGGAAACACCATATATTTT. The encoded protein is CASSEEGAWGNTIYF.

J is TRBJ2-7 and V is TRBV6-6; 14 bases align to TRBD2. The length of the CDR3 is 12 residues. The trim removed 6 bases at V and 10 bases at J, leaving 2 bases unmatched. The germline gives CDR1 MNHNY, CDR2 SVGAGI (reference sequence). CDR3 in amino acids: CASRGLAGVQYF. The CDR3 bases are TGTGCCAGCAGGGGACTAGCGGGAGTACAGTACTTC.

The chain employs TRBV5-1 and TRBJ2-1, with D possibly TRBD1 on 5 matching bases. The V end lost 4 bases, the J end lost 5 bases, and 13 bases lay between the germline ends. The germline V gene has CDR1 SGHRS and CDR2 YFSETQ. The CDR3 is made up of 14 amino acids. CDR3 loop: CASSRRGGNNEQFF. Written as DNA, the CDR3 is TGCGCCAGCAGCCGTAGGGGTGGAAACAATGAGCAGTTCTTC.

CDR3 protein: CASSTRGTDTQYF. The CDR3 nucleotides read TGTGCCAGTAGTACCAGGGGCACAGATACGCAGTATTTT. The chain has TRBV19 and TRBJ2-3, with a possible D match to TRBD1 (5 bases). The germline V and J ends were trimmed by 4 bases and 1 base, with 6 bases remaining between them. This CDR3 comprises 13 residues. Germline V gene sequence: CDR1 LNHDA, CDR2 SQIVND (reference sequence). Filled out from reference TRBV19 and TRBJ2-3, the complete variable domain reads DGGITQSPKYLFRKEGQNVTLSCEQNLNHDAMYWYRQDPGQGLRLIYYSQIVNDFQKGDIAEGYSVSREKKESFPLTVTSAQKNPTAFYLCASSTRGTDTQYFGPGTRLTVL.

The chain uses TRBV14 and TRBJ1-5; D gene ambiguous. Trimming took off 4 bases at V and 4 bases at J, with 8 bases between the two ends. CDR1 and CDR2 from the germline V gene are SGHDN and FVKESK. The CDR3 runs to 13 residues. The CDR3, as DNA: TGTGCCAGCAGCCGCGATTTGAATCAGCCCCAGCATTTT. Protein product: CASSRDLNQPQHF.

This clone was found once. CDR3 residues: CASSLGRGQAVCEQYF. The CDR3 nucleotides are TGTGCCAGCAGCTTAGGTCGGGGTCAGGCGGTGTGCGAGCAGTACTTC. The chain couples TRBV13 to TRBJ2-7; D perhaps matches TRBD2 (5 bases). V lost 0 bases and J 6 bases, leaving 18 bases between the germline ends. Germline CDR1 PRHDT, CDR2 FYEKMQ (reference sequence). The CDR3 has 16 residues.

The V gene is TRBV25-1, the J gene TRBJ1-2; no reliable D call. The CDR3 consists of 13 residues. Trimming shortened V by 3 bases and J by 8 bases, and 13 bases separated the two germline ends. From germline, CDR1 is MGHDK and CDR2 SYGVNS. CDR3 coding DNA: TGTGCCAGCAGTGATGCCGGTACGAGAGGCTACACCTTC. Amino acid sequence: CASSDAGTRGYTF.

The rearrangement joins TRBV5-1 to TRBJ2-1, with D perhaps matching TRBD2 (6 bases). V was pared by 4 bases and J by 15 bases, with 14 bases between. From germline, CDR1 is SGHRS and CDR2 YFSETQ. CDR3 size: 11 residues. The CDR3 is CASSLGTYAFF. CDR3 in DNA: TGCGCCAGCAGCCTGGGGACTTATGCGTTCTTC.

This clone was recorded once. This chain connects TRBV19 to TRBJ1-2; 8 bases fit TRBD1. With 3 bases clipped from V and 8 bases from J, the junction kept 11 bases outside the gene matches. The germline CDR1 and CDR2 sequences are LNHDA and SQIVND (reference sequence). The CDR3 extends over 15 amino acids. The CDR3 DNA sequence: TGTGCCAGTAGTATCCTCCAGGGGGCTCTACGGGGCTACACCTTC. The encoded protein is CASSILQGALRGYTF.

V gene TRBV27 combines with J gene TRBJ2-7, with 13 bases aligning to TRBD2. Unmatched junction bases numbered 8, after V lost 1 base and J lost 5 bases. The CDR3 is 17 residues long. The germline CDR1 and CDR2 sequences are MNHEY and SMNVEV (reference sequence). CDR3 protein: CASSLFRPGLAGDEQYF. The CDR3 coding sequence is TGTGCCAGCAGTTTATTCCGACCCGGACTAGCGGGGGACGAGCAGTACTTC.

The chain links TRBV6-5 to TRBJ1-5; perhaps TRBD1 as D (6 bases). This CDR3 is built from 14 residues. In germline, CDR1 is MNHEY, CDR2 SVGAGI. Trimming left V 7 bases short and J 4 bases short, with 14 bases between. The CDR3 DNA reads TGTGCCAGCAATAACCCAGGACAGAATCAGCCCCAGCATTTT. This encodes CASNNPGQNQPQHF.

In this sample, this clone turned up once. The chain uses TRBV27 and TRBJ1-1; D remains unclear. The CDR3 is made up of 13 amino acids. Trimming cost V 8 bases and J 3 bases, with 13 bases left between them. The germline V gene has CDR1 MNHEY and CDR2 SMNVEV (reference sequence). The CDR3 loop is CASGTPADTEAFF. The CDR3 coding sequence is TGTGCCAGCGGAACCCCGGCGGACACTGAAGCTTTCTTT.

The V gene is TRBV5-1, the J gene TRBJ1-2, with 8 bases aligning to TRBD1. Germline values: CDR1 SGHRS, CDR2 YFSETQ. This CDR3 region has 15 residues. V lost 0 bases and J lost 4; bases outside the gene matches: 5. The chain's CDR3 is CASSLGQGAGYGYTF. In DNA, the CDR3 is TGCGCCAGCAGCTTGGGGCAGGGGGCCGGCTATGGCTACACCTTC.

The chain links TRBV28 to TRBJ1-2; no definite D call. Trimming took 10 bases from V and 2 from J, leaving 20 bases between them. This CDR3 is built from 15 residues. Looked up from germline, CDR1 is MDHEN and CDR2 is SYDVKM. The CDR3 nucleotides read TGTGCCACCAGGTTCATCACCGAGCCCAACTATGGCTACACCTTC. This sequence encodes CATRFITEPNYGYTF.

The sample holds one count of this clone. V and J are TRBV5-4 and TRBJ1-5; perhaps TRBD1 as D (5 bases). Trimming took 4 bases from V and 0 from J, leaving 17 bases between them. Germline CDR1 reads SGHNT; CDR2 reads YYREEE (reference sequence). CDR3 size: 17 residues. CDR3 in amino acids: CASSPAPGRSSNQPQHF. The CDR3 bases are TGTGCCAGCAGCCCGGCCCCAGGGAGGTCTAGCAATCAGCCCCAGCATTTT.

The CDR3 loop reads CSVGQLYTDTQYF. For the CDR3, the DNA is TGCAGCGTTGGACAGTTGTACACAGATACGCAGTATTTT. This chain joins TRBV29-1 and TRBJ2-3; D may be TRBD1 (5 bases). CDR1 is SQVTM, CDR2 ANQGSEA, per germline. Trimming took 4 bases from V and 2 from J, leaving 10 bases between them. The CDR3 contains 13 residues.

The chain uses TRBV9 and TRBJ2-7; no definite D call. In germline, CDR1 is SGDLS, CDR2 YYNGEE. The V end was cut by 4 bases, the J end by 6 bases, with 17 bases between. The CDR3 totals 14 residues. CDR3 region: CASSPRTLAIEQYF. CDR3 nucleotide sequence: TGTGCCAGCAGCCCCCGAACATTGGCCATCGAGCAGTACTTC. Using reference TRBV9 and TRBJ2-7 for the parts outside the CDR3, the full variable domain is DSGVTQTPKHLITATGQRVTLRCSPRSGDLSVYWYQQSLDQGLQFLIQYYNGEERAKGNILERFSAQQFPDLHSELNLSSLELGDSALYFCASSPRTLAIEQYFGPGTRLTVT.

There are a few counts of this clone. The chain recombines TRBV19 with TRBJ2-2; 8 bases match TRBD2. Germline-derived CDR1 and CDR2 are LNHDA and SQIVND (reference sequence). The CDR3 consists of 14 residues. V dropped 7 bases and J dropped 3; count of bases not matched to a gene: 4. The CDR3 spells CASKRESHTGELFF. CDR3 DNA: TGTGCCAGTAAGCGGGAGTCACACACCGGGGAGCTGTTTTTT.